This is a list of T cell receptor beta chains from one sample in a study of shared clonotypes between healthy human individuals. Data came from immunoSEQ multiplex PCR; TCRdb stores just in-frame clones and leaves some out. The table includes about 1 million clones, under 80% detected once. The sequencing input was memory CD4+ T cells sorted from blood. Receptors were obtained from a young man in good health. Each CDR3 is given with its conserved first and last residue. The order of the fields is J gene, D gene, CDR3 length, V gene, clone size, CDR3 DNA, CDR3 protein. D genes are given only for firm matches. Clone size is shown for a subset of rows, as once, few, many or a class of expanded clone.

TRBJ1-3,.,15,TRBV7-8,few,TGTGCCAGCAGCGCTACCGGGACCTACGGAAACACCATATATTTT,CASSATGTYGNTIYF
TRBJ2-7,.,11,TRBV29-1,.,TGCAGCGTTCTTCCCCTTTACGAGCAGTACTTC,CSVLPLYEQYF
TRBJ1-2,.,13,TRBV30,many,TGTGCCTGGAGTGTCTTATTAAGCTATGGCTACACCTTC,CAWSVLLSYGYTF
TRBJ1-4,.,16,TRBV11-2,.,TGTGCCAGCAGCCCCGGGGCAGCGAGATATGATGAAAAACTGTTTTTT,CASSPGAARYDEKLFF
TRBJ2-3,.,13,TRBV18,few,TGTGCCAGCTCACCACCCGTGGGAGATACGCAGTATTTT,CASSPPVGDTQYF
TRBJ1-2,.,13,TRBV5-1,.,TGCGCCAGCAGCTCCGGGTCGCGGTATGGCTACACCTTC,CASSSGSRYGYTF
TRBJ1-2,.,13,TRBV6-1,few,TGTGCCAGCAGTGGAGTCCGGGGGAATGGCTACACCTTC,CASSGVRGNGYTF
TRBJ1-6,.,15,TRBV11-2,.,TGTGCCAGCACCTTCGATGGGCTGAATAATTCACCCCTCCACTTT,CASTFDGLNNSPLHF
TRBJ2-5,.,13,TRBV2,.,TGTGCCAGCAGTGCCAGACAGGCGGAGACCCAGTACTTC,CASSARQAETQYF
TRBJ2-3,.,15,TRBV18,.,TGTGCCAGCTCACCAAAGGGGACTTACACAGATACGCAGTATTTT,CASSPKGTYTDTQYF
TRBJ1-6,.,14,TRBV4-1,.,TGCGCCAGCAGCCTAGAAGAGATTAATTCACCCCTCCACTTT,CASSLEEINSPLHF
TRBJ2-5,.,11,TRBV11-2,.,TGTGCCAGCAGCTTCTCAGAGACCCAGTACTTC,CASSFSETQYF
TRBJ2-1,.,13,TRBV10-2,.,TGCGCCAGCAGTGCCTGGGCCCTCAATGAGCAGTTCTTC,CASSAWALNEQFF
TRBJ2-7,TRBD1,13,TRBV7-3,many,TGTGCCAGCAGCTTTGACAGGGGGCGCGAGCAGTACTTC,CASSFDRGREQYF
TRBJ1-1,TRBD1,17,TRBV5-1,.,TGCGCCAGCAGCTTGGCAGGACAGGGGTTGGTGAACACTGAAGCTTTCTTT,CASSLAGQGLVNTEAFF